The rows below give T cell receptor beta chains drawn from one sample of a study of T cell responses to AZD1222 COVID-19 vaccine. The method was immunoSEQ multiplex PCR; TCRdb's version includes in-frame clones alone and lacks a portion of them. The sample includes 95,000 to 150,000 clones, about 87% of them seen just once. The specimen was peripheral blood, collected on day 0 of AZD1222 vaccination. These TCRs come from an adult in good health. The conserved cysteine and the conserved F or W are not part of the CDR3 here.

v_call: TRBV29-1
j_call: TRBJ1-1
cdr3_length: 11
cdr3_aa: SVERTENTEAF

v_call: TRBV5-5
j_call: TRBJ2-5
cdr3_length: 12
cdr3_aa: ASSLSSGYETQY

v_call: TRBV28
j_call: TRBJ1-3
cdr3_length: 14
cdr3_aa: ASSYQDRGSGNTIY

v_call: TRBV12-5
j_call: TRBJ1-2
cdr3_length: 12
cdr3_aa: ASGRGEGIGGYT

v_call: TRBV5-6
j_call: TRBJ2-5
cdr3_length: 11
cdr3_aa: ASSLGAQETQY

v_call: TRBV7-9
j_call: TRBJ2-7
cdr3_length: 14
cdr3_aa: ASSSPGGTSDYEQY

v_call: TRBV7-9
j_call: TRBJ1-1
cdr3_length: 13
cdr3_aa: ASSIRVGMNTEAF

v_call: TRBV6-5
j_call: TRBJ2-7
cdr3_length: 12
cdr3_aa: ASSRSRGLDEQY

v_call: TRBV6-2/TRBV6-3
j_call: TRBJ2-3
cdr3_length: 10
cdr3_aa: ASSPWVGTQY

v_call: TRBV5-6
j_call: TRBJ2-5
cdr3_length: 14
cdr3_aa: ASSVGGFGARETQY

v_call: TRBV3-1/TRBV3-2
j_call: TRBJ2-7
cdr3_length: 11
cdr3_aa: ASSHWQSYEQY

v_call: TRBV7-8
j_call: TRBJ2-7
cdr3_length: 9
cdr3_aa: ASSPRSEQY

v_call: TRBV5-1
j_call: TRBJ2-3
cdr3_length: 13
cdr3_aa: ASSLEQGSTDTQY

v_call: TRBV3-1/TRBV3-2
j_call: TRBJ2-5
cdr3_length: 15
cdr3_aa: ASSQTRGGTGNRIEY

v_call: TRBV6-5
j_call: TRBJ2-5
cdr3_length: 14
cdr3_aa: ASSYQVGGAGETQY

v_call: TRBV18
j_call: TRBJ1-1
cdr3_length: 13
cdr3_aa: ASSQAQGCFTEAF

v_call: TRBV15
j_call: TRBJ1-5
cdr3_length: 14
cdr3_aa: ATSRPNGRSNQPQH

v_call: TRBV7-8
j_call: TRBJ1-2
cdr3_length: 10
cdr3_aa: ASSPRGDGYT

v_call: TRBV5-1
j_call: TRBJ2-7
cdr3_length: 9
cdr3_aa: ASSAAYEQY

v_call: TRBV7-2
j_call: TRBJ1-5
cdr3_length: 13
cdr3_aa: ASSLQGGGNQPQH

v_call: TRBV5-1
j_call: TRBJ2-5
cdr3_length: 13
cdr3_aa: ASRRLAGDQETQY

v_call: TRBV24-1
j_call: TRBJ1-5
cdr3_length: 13
cdr3_aa: ATSDGTGFDQPQH

v_call: TRBV11-2
j_call: TRBJ1-2
cdr3_length: 12
cdr3_aa: ASSLGPIYYGYT

v_call: TRBV6-2/TRBV6-3
j_call: TRBJ1-2
cdr3_length: 11
cdr3_aa: ASSYDRAQALT

v_call: TRBV28
j_call: TRBJ2-7
cdr3_length: 12
cdr3_aa: ASSTGSYRYEQY

v_call: TRBV13
j_call: TRBJ1-2
cdr3_length: 11
cdr3_aa: ASSLDSNYGYT

v_call: TRBV18
j_call: TRBJ1-1
cdr3_length: 9
cdr3_aa: ASSPMSEAF

v_call: TRBV5-6
j_call: TRBJ2-7
cdr3_length: 11
cdr3_aa: ASSLEVWGEQY

v_call: TRBV4-1
j_call: TRBJ1-2
cdr3_length: 11
cdr3_aa: ASSQGQGYGYT

v_call: TRBV18
j_call: TRBJ1-5
cdr3_length: 13
cdr3_aa: ASSLTGDGNQPQH

v_call: TRBV5-6
j_call: TRBJ2-1
cdr3_length: 15
cdr3_aa: ASSLAFRSMGFDEQF

v_call: TRBV10-2
j_call: TRBJ2-1
cdr3_length: 13
cdr3_aa: ASTSGQESYNEQF

v_call: TRBV7-2
j_call: TRBJ2-7
cdr3_length: 12
cdr3_aa: ASSPGTRGVEQY

v_call: TRBV19
j_call: TRBJ1-1
cdr3_length: 11
cdr3_aa: ASRRGRGTEAF

v_call: TRBV3-1/TRBV3-2
j_call: TRBJ1-3
cdr3_length: 15
cdr3_aa: ASSQGVWVSSGNTIY

v_call: TRBV7-9
j_call: TRBJ2-7
cdr3_length: 13
cdr3_aa: ASSYSRTARDEQY

v_call: TRBV27
j_call: TRBJ2-3
cdr3_length: 13
cdr3_aa: ASSSRQGSTDTQY

v_call: TRBV27
j_call: TRBJ2-1
cdr3_length: 12
cdr3_aa: ASRSSGDHNEQF

v_call: TRBV2
j_call: TRBJ1-4
cdr3_length: 12
cdr3_aa: ASSVKGIREKLF

v_call: TRBV29-1
j_call: TRBJ2-7
cdr3_length: 14
cdr3_aa: SVEGVGKDRVYEQY

v_call: TRBV28
j_call: TRBJ2-5
cdr3_length: 12
cdr3_aa: ASSSQGGEETQY

v_call: TRBV3-1/TRBV3-2
j_call: TRBJ2-7
cdr3_length: 12
cdr3_aa: ASSQGTTTYEQY

v_call: TRBV6-2/TRBV6-3
j_call: TRBJ2-7
cdr3_length: 12
cdr3_aa: ASSYSDRIYEQY

v_call: TRBV28
j_call: TRBJ1-1
cdr3_length: 12
cdr3_aa: ASKSPGGNTEAF

v_call: TRBV4-3
j_call: TRBJ2-6
cdr3_length: 13
cdr3_aa: ASSQERSGANVLT